What follows describes a single T cell receptor beta chain. The antigen remains unidentified. The V and J ends lost 5 bases and 0 bases, in that order; junction bases with no gene match: 5. CDR1 is KGHSH and CDR2 is LQKENI in the germline V gene. The CDR3 length is 17 residues. This specimen belongs to a study of radiotherapy plus CTLA-4 blockade in lung cancer. About the research overall: There were objective responses in 18% of patients, and 31% had disease control.

Chemo-refractory metastatic non-small-cell lung cancer patients were treated with focal radiation plus CTLA-4 blockade with ipilimumab. The study, taken as a whole, reports: Reports identified early blood T cell clone dynamics, with interferon-beta, as the best response predictor. After radiotherapy and ipilimumab, tumor-derived clones expanded in peripheral blood.

Data came from immunoSEQ multiplex PCR; TCRdb stores just in-frame clones and leaves some out. The sample shows around 70,000 clones, approximately 80% of them seen only once. The chain links TRBV18 to TRBJ2-6; 9 bases map to TRBD1. This TCR came from a human donor with non-small cell lung cancer who had a partial response to radiotherapy plus ipilimumab. The source was peripheral blood, collected from a patient treated with radiotherapy plus ipilimumab. The CDR3 DNA follows: TGTGCCAGCTCATCACAGGGGGCGAGCTCTGGGGCCAACGTCCTGACTTTC. It is translated as CASSSQGASSGANVLTF.